Listed below are T cell receptor beta chains from one sample, sequenced in a study of T cell changes during pregnancy in multiple sclerosis. Data came from immunoSEQ multiplex PCR; TCRdb stores just in-frame clones and leaves some out. The sample lists 57,000 or so clones, approximately 90% occurring once. The sample in question was peripheral blood, obtained in the second trimester of pregnancy. These TCRs come from a female donor with multiple sclerosis, enrolled in a pregnancy study. Each CDR3 is given with its conserved first and last residue. The order of the fields is CDR3 DNA, CDR3 protein, V gene, CDR3 length, D gene, clone size, J gene. The D gene is left open where the match is weak. Size values are once, few and many counts, or a class for expanded clones, and some rows have none.

TGTGCCAGCAGCTTCGGTCCCGGTGGTGAAGCTTTCTTT CASSFGPGGEAFF TRBV7-2 13 - - TRBJ1-1
TGTGCCAGTAGTATCGACCGGGACAGCCATAATGAGCAGTTCTTC CASSIDRDSHNEQFF TRBV19 15 TRBD1 - TRBJ2-1
TGTGCCAGCAGTTTTATGTGGCTAGCGGATAGCACAGATACGCAGTATTTT CASSFMWLADSTDTQYF TRBV28 17 TRBD2 - TRBJ2-3
TGTGCCAGCAGCCTAGTGGTAGGCACGCAGTATTTT CASSLVVGTQYF TRBV2 12 - - TRBJ2-3
TGCGCCAGCAGCTTGGCGGCGGGCGGCCCATCGTTCGGAGCTTTCTTT CASSLAAGGPSFGAFF TRBV5-1 16 - - TRBJ1-1
TGCGCCAGACGGACAGGGAACAACGAGCAGTACTTC CARRTGNNEQYF TRBV23-1 12 TRBD1 - TRBJ2-7
TGTGCCAGCAGCTTAATGCCGGGAGGCACTGAAGCTTTCTTT CASSLMPGGTEAFF TRBV7-6 14 - - TRBJ1-1
TGTGCCAGCAGTTCTCTCGCAGGGGGGCCTGAAGGCGAGCAGTACTTC CASSSLAGGPEGEQYF TRBV6-5 16 - - TRBJ2-7
TGTGCCAGCAGCTTTAGGGACACCTACGAGCAGTACTTC CASSFRDTYEQYF TRBV7-2 13 - - TRBJ2-7
TGTGCCAGCAGCGTAACTTATCGCACCGGGGAGCTGTTTTTT CASSVTYRTGELFF TRBV9 14 - - TRBJ2-2
TGTGCCATCTCTTATAGGTTACAGGGAAGTAACAATGAGCAGTTCTTC CAISYRLQGSNNEQFF TRBV6-6 16 - - TRBJ2-1
TGTGCCAGCAGTCCTAGCGGGACCTCCTACGAGCAGTACTTC CASSPSGTSYEQYF TRBV7-2 14 TRBD2 - TRBJ2-7
TGCGCCAGCAGCTTGGTCAGGGGATATAATTCACCCCTCCACTTT CASSLVRGYNSPLHF TRBV5-1 15 - - TRBJ1-6
TGTGCCAGCAGTGCCAGGGCCCAATCGATATACAATGAGCAGTTCTTC CASSARAQSIYNEQFF TRBV2 16 - - TRBJ2-1
TGTGCCAGCAGCTTTAGCGGGGGGGCTGGAGATACGCAGTATTTT CASSFSGGAGDTQYF TRBV7-2 15 TRBD2 - TRBJ2-3
TGTGCCAGCAGCCTTATCAGGGTCCAGACCCAGTACTTC CASSLIRVQTQYF TRBV7-2 13 - - TRBJ2-5
TGTGCCAGCAGCTTGTACAGGGATAACTATGGCTACACCTTC CASSLYRDNYGYTF TRBV5-8 14 - - TRBJ1-2
TGTGCCAGCAGTTGGGACAGGGCAAGGGAAAAACTGTTTTTT CASSWDRAREKLFF TRBV6-1 14 TRBD1 - TRBJ1-4
TGTGCCAGCAGCTTGGCAGGATCCTACGAGCAGTACTTC CASSLAGSYEQYF TRBV5-6 13 - once TRBJ2-7
TGTGCCAGCTCACCTAACACAGGGATTAATTCACCCCTCCACTTT CASSPNTGINSPLHF TRBV18 15 - once TRBJ1-6
TGTGCCAGCAGACCTACAGGGAGCTCCTACGAGCAGTACTTC CASRPTGSSYEQYF TRBV6-5 14 - - TRBJ2-7
TGTGCCAGCAGCGGACTAGCGGGGGGGCGAAACGAGCAGTACTTC CASSGLAGGRNEQYF TRBV6-1 15 TRBD2 - TRBJ2-7
TGTGCCAGTAGGGTGTACGCGGGGAACACTGAAGCTTTCTTT CASRVYAGNTEAFF TRBV19 14 - - TRBJ1-1
TGTGCCAGCAGTGAACAGTTGTTTCCTAATGAAAAACTGTTTTTT CASSEQLFPNEKLFF TRBV6-1 15 - - TRBJ1-4
TGTGCCAGCAGCTTAGAAGGGACAGGGGTTGTTAATGAGCAGTTCTTC CASSLEGTGVVNEQFF TRBV11-3 16 TRBD1 - TRBJ2-1